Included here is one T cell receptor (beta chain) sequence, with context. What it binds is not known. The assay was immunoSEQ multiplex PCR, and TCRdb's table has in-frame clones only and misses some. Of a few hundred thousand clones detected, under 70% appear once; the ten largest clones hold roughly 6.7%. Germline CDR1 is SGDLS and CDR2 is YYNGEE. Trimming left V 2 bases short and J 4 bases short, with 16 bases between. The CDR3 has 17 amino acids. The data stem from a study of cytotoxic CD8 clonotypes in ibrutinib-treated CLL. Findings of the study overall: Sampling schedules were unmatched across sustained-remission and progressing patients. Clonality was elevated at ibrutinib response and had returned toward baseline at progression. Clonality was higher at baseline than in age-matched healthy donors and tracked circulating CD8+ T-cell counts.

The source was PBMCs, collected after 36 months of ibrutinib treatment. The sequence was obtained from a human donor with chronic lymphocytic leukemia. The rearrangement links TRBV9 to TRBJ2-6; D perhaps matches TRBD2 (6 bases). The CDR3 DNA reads TGTGCCAGCAGCGTGGTACGGGGGTCCCCCGGGGCCAACGTCCTGACTTTC. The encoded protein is CASSVVRGSPGANVLTF.